The clone carrying this TCR beta chain was counted ten times or more. Its antigen is currently unknown. Read sequence stops 3 residues before the CDR3 end, and the germline J gene provides the missing end. The CDR3 has 18 residues. The germline V gene encodes CDR1 DFQATT and CDR2 SNEGSKA (reference sequence). After removal of 0 bases from V and 0 bases from J, the junction contained 14 bases not matched to a gene. This entry comes from a study of T cell clonality in common variable immunodeficiency. Notes on the study in general: Compared with healthy controls, CVID subjects showed increased TCRbeta clonality, mostly in about a third.

Each donor provided 5 to 8 ml of heparinized whole blood. Clones were sequenced by immunoSEQ multiplex PCR, and TCRdb holds only the in-frame ones, with some missing. The specimen has about 39,000 clones, none found just once. Specimen: peripheral blood mononuclear cells. The chain is built from TRBV20-1 and TRBJ2-7; 7 bases agree with TRBD1. The receptor was derived from a person aged 18 to 75 in good health. The sequenced part of the CDR3 DNA is TGCAGTGCTAGAGATGAGCTTAGTTGGGACAGAAGCTCCTACGAG. Encoded protein: CSARDELSWDRSSYE. In full, the CDR3 is CSARDELSWDRSSYEQYF.